Each of the 11 T cell receptor beta chains below was sequenced from the same sample in a study of spatial heterogeneity in lung cancer (dated by TCRdb to the late 2010s). The sample's time point label is to be understood as: blood at routine non-recurrence follow-up after resection. Library construction relied on 5' RACE. The sequencer listed for this sample is NextSeq 500. TCRdb reanalyzed the raw reads on its own, using fastp at Q25 for trimming and MiXCR for clone calling, and kept in-frame beta chains. Each record represents a unique CDR3 protein, reported with the most common genes and DNA among its rows. This sample has under 20,000 distinct CDR3 sequences in its table, and over 9% of those were observed once. The ten largest make up more than 20% of the sample. This sample comprised PBMCs, obtained at follow-up. The receptors originated from a male donor with early-stage non-small cell lung cancer.

This clonotype occurred a few times. This sequence joins TRBV12-3 or TRBV12-4 and TRBJ2-1; 8 positions match TRBD2. Trimming took 7 bases from V and 4 from J; bases not matched to a gene: 6. The CDR3 is made up of 14 amino acids. CDR3 sequence (DNA): TGTGCCAGCAACCCTAGCGGGTGGTACAATGAGCAGTTCTTC. Translated, it gives CASNPSGWYNEQFF.

Many counts were recorded for this clonotype. The CDR3 nucleotides read TGCGCCAGCAGCCAAGAAGGGGAGATGACGGAGAACACTGAAGCTTTCTTT. It is translated as CASSQEGEMTENTEAFF. The V and J genes are TRBV4-1 and TRBJ1-1, with a tentative D call TRBD1 (5 bases). Per germline, CDR1 MGHRA and CDR2 YSYEKL. This CDR3 is built from 17 residues. Trimming cost V 0 bases and J 1 base, with 15 bases left between them.

Many counts were recorded for this clonotype. The chain couples TRBV19 to TRBJ2-1; 7 nucleotides match TRBD1. V trimming: 6 bases; J trimming: 8 bases; junction bases outside the gene matches: 16. The CDR3 length is 16 residues. CDR1 is LNHDA and CDR2 is SQIVND in the germline V gene (reference sequence). In DNA form, the CDR3 reads TGTGCCAGTAGAGATGAGGGTAGGGGGCGCCTCTATGAGCAGTTCTTC. Translated, it gives CASRDEGRGRLYEQFF.

This clonotype is deemed medium-sized. This chain uses TRBV5-1 with TRBJ2-5; 7 positions match TRBD1. The germline V gene has CDR1 SGHRS and CDR2 YFSETQ. This CDR3 spans 13 amino acids. J lost 4 bases, V lost 3 bases, and 3 bases had no gene match. CDR3: CASSSSGGETQYF. The CDR3 DNA sequence: TGCGCCAGCAGCTCGTCAGGGGGAGAGACCCAGTACTTC.

A remark on this clonotype: A clone one base away is much larger, so this may be a read error. This CDR3 fails to terminate in the conserved phenylalanine or tryptophan, so it likely reflects a read error. This rearrangement joins TRBV6-6 to TRBJ2-7; D tentatively fits TRBD1 or TRBD2 (5 bases each). The CDR3 contains 15 residues. The germline CDR1 and CDR2 sequences are MNHNY and SVGAGI (reference sequence). V was cut by 7 bases and J by 3 bases, with 19 bases left in between. The CDR3, as DNA: TGTGCCAGCACCCCCGGCACCCGGGGCAACTACGAGCAGTACCTC. Translated: CASTPGTRGNYEQYL.

This clonotype was seen many times. The rearrangement uses TRBV27 and TRBJ2-2, with D tentatively TRBD2 (6 bases). Trimming pared 7 bases from V and 6 bases from J, leaving 15 bases between. CDR3 length: 14 amino acids. CDR1 is MNHEY and CDR2 is SMNVEV in the germline V gene (reference sequence). The CDR3 spells CASKTSRGAGELFF. Here the CDR3 DNA reads TGTGCCAGCAAGACCTCCCGCGGGGCCGGGGAGCTGTTTTTT.

The rearrangement joins TRBV28 to TRBJ2-1; D is perhaps TRBD2 (6 bases). The V gene's germline CDR1 is MDHEN and CDR2 SYDVKM. The CDR3 sequence is 14 residues long. Between the trimmed V and J ends, which lost 5 bases and 4 bases, there was a span of 12 bases. CDR3 sequence: CASSREWSYNEQFF. Here the CDR3 DNA reads TGTGCCAGCAGTCGGGAGTGGTCGTACAATGAGCAGTTCTTC.

In its sample, this clonotype was seen many times. The chain employs TRBV20-1 and TRBJ2-4; no reliable D call. The germline V gene has CDR1 DFQATT and CDR2 SNEGSKA (reference sequence). V shed 6 bases and J shed 1 base, with 13 bases lying between them. This CDR3 region has 14 residues. The CDR3 here is CSAQRLDAKNIQYF. The CDR3 coding sequence is TGCAGTGCCCAAAGACTTGATGCCAAAAACATTCAGTACTTC.

This clonotype was observed many times. This sequence joins TRBV5-4 and TRBJ2-3, with a tentative D call TRBD2 (5 bases). The germline V and J ends were trimmed by 6 bases and 2 bases, with 19 bases remaining between them. CDR1 and CDR2 (germline): SGHNT, YYREEE (reference sequence). The CDR3 totals 16 residues. CDR3 loop: CASNSALDSFTDTQYF. The CDR3 bases are TGTGCCAGCAACTCGGCCCTGGACTCATTCACAGATACGCAGTATTTT. Supplemented by reference TRBV5-4 and TRBJ2-3, the full variable domain reads ETGVTQSPTHLIKTRGQQVTLRCSSQSGHNTVSWYQQALGQGPQFIFQYYREEENGRGNFPPRFSGLQFPNYSSELNVNALELDDSALYLCASNSALDSFTDTQYFGPGTRLTVL.

This clonotype has at least ten counts. The rearrangement links TRBV6-5 to TRBJ2-1; 10 bases map to TRBD1. Trimming took 6 bases from V and 9 from J; bases not matched to a gene: 11. This CDR3 is 15 amino acids long. Germline CDR1 and CDR2: MNHEY and SVGAGI. CDR3 sequence reads: CASSRTRQGAVEQFF. The CDR3 nucleotides read TGTGCCAGCAGCCGTACGCGACAGGGGGCGGTTGAGCAGTTCTTC.

This clonotype was seen ten or more times. This chain joins TRBV7-9 and TRBJ2-5; D possibly corresponds to TRBD2 (5 bases). The germline V gene has CDR1 SEHNR and CDR2 FQNEAQ (reference sequence). Trimming removed 1 base at V and 6 bases at J, with 15 bases between. The CDR3 has 15 amino acids. The CDR3 coding sequence is TGTGCCAGCAGCTTAGGTCAAGCCGGGGAAAAGACCCAGTACTTC. Protein product: CASSLGQAGEKTQYF.